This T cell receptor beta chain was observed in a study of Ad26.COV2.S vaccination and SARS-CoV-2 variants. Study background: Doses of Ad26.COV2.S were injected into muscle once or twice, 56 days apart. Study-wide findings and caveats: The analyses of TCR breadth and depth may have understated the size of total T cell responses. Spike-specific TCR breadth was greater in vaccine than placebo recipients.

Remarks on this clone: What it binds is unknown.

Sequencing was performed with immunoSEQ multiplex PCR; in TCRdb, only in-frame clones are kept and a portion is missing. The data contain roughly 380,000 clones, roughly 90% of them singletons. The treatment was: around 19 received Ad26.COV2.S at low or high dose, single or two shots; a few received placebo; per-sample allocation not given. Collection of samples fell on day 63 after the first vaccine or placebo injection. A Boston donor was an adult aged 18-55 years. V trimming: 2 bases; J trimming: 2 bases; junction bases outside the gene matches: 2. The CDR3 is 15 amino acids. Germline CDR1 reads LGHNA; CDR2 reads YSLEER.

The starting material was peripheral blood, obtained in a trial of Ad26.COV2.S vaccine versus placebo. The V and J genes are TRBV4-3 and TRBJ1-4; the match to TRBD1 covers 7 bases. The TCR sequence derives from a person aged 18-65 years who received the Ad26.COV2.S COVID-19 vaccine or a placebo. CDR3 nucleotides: TGCGCCAGCAGCCAAAGAGGGGGCACTAATGAAAAACTGTTTTTT. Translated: CASSQRGGTNEKLFF.